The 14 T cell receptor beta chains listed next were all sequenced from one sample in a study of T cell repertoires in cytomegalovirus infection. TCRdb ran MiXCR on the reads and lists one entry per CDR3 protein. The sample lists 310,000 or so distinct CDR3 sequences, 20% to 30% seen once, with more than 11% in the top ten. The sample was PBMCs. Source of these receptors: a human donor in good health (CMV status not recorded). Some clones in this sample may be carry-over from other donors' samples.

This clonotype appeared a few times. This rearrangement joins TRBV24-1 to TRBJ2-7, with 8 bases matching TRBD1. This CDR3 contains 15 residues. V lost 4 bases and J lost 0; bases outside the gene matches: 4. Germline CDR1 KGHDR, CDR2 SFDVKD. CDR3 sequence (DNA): TGTGCCACCAGTGACAACGGACAGGGCTCCTACGAGCAGTACTTC. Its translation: CATSDNGQGSYEQYF.

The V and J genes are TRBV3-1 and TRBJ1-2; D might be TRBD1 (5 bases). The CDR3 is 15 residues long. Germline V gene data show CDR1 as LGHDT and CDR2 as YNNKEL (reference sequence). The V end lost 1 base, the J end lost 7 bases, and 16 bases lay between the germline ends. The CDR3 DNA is TGTGCCAGCAGCCAAGGGGACGGAGGGGCCTTTGGCTACACCTTC. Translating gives CASSQGDGGAFGYTF.

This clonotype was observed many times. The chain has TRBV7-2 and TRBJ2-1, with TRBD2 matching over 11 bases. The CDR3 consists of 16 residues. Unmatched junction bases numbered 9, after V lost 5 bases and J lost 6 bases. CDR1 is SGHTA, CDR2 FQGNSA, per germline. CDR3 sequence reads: CASSPSIAGGGNEQFF. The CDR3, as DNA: TGTGCCAGCAGCCCGTCAATAGCGGGGGGGGGCAATGAGCAGTTCTTC.

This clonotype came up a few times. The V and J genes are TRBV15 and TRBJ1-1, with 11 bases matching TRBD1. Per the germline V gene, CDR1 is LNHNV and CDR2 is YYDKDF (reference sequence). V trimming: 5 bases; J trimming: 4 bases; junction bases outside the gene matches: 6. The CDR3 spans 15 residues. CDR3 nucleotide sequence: TGTGCCACCAGCGGACCGGGGACAGGGGGCACTGAAGCTTTCTTT. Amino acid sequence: CATSGPGTGGTEAFF.

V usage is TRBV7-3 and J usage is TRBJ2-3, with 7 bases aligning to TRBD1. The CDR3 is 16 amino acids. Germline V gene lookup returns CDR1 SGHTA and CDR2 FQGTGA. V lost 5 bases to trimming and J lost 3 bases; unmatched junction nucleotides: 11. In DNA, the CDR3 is TGTGCCAGCAGCCACCCGACAGGGAGAGGGACAGATACGCAGTATTTT. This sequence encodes CASSHPTGRGTDTQYF.

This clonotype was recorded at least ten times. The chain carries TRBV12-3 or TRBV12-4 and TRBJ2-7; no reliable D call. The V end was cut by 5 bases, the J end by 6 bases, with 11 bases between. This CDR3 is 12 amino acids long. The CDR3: CASSRPPSEQYF. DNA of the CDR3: TGTGCCAGCAGTCGCCCCCCCTCCGAGCAGTACTTC.

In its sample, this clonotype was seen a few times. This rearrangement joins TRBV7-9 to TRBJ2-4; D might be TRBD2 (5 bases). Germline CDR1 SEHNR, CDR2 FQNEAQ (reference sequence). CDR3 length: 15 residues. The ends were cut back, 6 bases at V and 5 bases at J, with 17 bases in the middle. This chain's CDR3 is CASSYGTARENIQYF. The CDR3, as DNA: TGTGCCAGCAGTTATGGAACAGCGAGGGAAAACATTCAGTACTTC. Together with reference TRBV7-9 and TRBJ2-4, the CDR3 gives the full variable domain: DTGVSQNPRHKITKRGQNVTFRCDPISEHNRLYWYRQTLGQGPEFLTYFQNEAQLEKSRLLSDRFSAERPKGSFSTLEIQRTEQGDSAMYLCASSYGTARENIQYFGAGTRLSVL.

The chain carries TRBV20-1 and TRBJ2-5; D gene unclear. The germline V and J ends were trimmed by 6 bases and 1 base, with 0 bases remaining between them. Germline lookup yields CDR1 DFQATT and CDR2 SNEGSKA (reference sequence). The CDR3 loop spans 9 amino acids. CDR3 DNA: TGCAGTGCCCAAGAGACCCAGTACTTC. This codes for CSAQETQYF.

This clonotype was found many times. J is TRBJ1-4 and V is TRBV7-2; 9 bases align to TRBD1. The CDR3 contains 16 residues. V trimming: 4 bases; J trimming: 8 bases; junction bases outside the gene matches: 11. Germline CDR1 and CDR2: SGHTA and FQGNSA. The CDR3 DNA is TGTGCCAGCAGCTCAGCCAGGACAGGGGCTGGAGAAAAACTGTTTTTT. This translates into CASSSARTGAGEKLFF.

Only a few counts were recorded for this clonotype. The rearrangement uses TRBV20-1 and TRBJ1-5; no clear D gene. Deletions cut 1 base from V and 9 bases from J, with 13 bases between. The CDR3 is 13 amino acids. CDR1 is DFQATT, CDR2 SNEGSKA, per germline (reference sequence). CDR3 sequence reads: CSARGIVPGPQHF. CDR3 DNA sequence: TGCAGTGCTAGAGGCATCGTCCCGGGGCCCCAGCATTTT.

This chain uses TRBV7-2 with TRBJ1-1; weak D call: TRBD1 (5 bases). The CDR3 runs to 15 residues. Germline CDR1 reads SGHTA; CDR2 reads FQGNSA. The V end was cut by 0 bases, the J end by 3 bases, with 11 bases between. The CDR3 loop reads CASSLAAGGHTEAFF. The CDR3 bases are TGTGCCAGCAGCTTAGCGGCTGGGGGTCACACTGAAGCTTTCTTT.

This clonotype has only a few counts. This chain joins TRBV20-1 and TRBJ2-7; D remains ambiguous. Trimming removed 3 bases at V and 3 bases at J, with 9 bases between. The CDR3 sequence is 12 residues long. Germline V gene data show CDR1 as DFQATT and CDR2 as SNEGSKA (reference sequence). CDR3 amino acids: CSASFQDYEQYF. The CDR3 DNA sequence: TGCAGTGCTAGTTTCCAGGACTACGAGCAGTACTTC.

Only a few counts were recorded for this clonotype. The CDR3: CASSLDGGIGTEAFF. The CDR3, as DNA: TGTGCCAGCAGCTTGGACGGGGGAATTGGCACTGAAGCTTTCTTT. J is TRBJ1-1 and V is TRBV5-4; D is possibly TRBD1 (5 bases). CDR3 length: 15 amino acids. Germline lookup yields CDR1 SGHNT and CDR2 YYREEE (reference sequence). The germline V and J ends were trimmed by 0 bases and 4 bases, with 13 bases remaining between them.

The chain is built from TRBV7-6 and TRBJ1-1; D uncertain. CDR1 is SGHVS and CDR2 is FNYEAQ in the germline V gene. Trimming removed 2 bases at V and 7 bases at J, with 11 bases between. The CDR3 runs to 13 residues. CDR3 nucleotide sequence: TGTGCCAGCAGCTTAACGAGGACGAGTGAAGCTTTCTTT. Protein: CASSLTRTSEAFF.